These 26 T cell receptor beta chains came from one sample sequenced in a study of cytomegalovirus exposure and HLA in healthy donors. It was with 60 Vbeta and 13 Jbeta primers that the PCR ran. Generated by immunoSEQ multiplex PCR, the TCRdb table keeps only in-frame clones and is missing some. The sample shows under 200,000 clones, 80% of them seen only once. Source material: PBMCs. The receptor source for this set is a human donor in good health.

The chain recombines TRBV4-1 with TRBJ1-5; 7 bases are a match to TRBD1. Trimming cost V 0 bases and J 5 bases; bases outside gene matches: 4. The CDR3 has 15 amino acids. The germline V gene encodes CDR1 MGHRA and CDR2 YSYEKL. The CDR3 reads CASSQEQGLYQPQHF. CDR3 sequence (DNA): TGCGCCAGCAGCCAAGAACAGGGGCTATATCAGCCCCAGCATTTT.

As for this clone: Sequence at one end of the junction differs from germline and may be a read error. The gene calls are TRBV7-9 and TRBJ1-2; D not certain. CDR3 length equals 12 residues. The germline V gene encodes CDR1 SEHNR and CDR2 FQNEAQ (reference sequence). CDR3 DNA sequence: TGTTCCAGCAGCCCCCCCGAGAATGGCTACACCTTC. Its protein is CSSSPPENGYTF.

V is TRBV5-1 and J is TRBJ1-1, with D perhaps matching TRBD1 (5 bases). The CDR3 is 15 amino acids. V lost 2 bases, J lost 6 bases, and 17 bases lay in between. Germline CDR1 SGHRS, CDR2 YFSETQ. The DNA for the CDR3 is TGCGCCAGCAGCTTTAAGGGAGGAGGGGTATCTGAAGCTTTCTTT. Its protein is CASSFKGGGVSEAFF.

The V call is TRBV5-1, the J call TRBJ2-7; D is uncertain. Germline values: CDR1 SGHRS, CDR2 YFSETQ. The CDR3 covers 11 residues. V dropped 6 bases and J dropped 3 bases, with 7 bases sitting between them. The CDR3 sequence is CASTVGYEQYF. CDR3 nucleotides: TGCGCCAGCACGGTCGGCTACGAGCAGTACTTC.

This clone was counted a few times. V is TRBV7-8 and J is TRBJ2-7; D is undetermined. Per the germline V gene, CDR1 is SGHVS and CDR2 is FQNEAQ. The CDR3 has 12 residues. Trimming removed 5 bases from V and 2 bases from J, with 7 bases in between. CDR3 nucleotides: TGTGCCAGCAGCGGCAGGACCTACGAGCAGTACTTC. Amino acids: CASSGRTYEQYF.

The CDR3: CASKWGGLNNEQFF. The CDR3, as DNA: TGTGCCAGCAAGTGGGGGGGGCTGAACAATGAGCAGTTCTTC. The V gene is TRBV5-4, the J gene TRBJ2-1; D may be TRBD2 (7 bases). The CDR3 totals 14 residues. V was trimmed by 6 bases and J by 5 bases, leaving 15 bases between them. Per germline, CDR1 SGHNT and CDR2 YYREEE (reference sequence).

This sequence joins TRBV5-1 and TRBJ2-5; D is possibly TRBD1 (6 bases). Deletions cut 0 bases from V and 5 bases from J, with 14 bases between. The CDR3 spans 15 residues. In germline, CDR1 is SGHRS, CDR2 YFSETQ. CDR3 bases: TGCGCCAGCAGCTTGGAAGGGGCCAGGGGTGAGACCCAGTACTTC. Its protein is CASSLEGARGETQYF.

The chain combines TRBV19 with TRBJ1-6; no reliable D call. Germline-derived CDR1 and CDR2 are LNHDA and SQIVND (reference sequence). This CDR3 region has 12 residues. The V and J ends lost 6 bases and 9 bases respectively, with 9 bases between them. This CDR3 reads CASSRPSSPLHF. CDR3 nucleotide sequence: TGTGCCAGTAGCAGGCCGAGTTCACCCCTCCACTTT.

The chain uses TRBV11-2 and TRBJ2-5; 8 nucleotides match TRBD2. CDR1 and CDR2 (germline): SGHAT, FQNNGV. With V trimmed by 6 bases and J by 5 bases, 8 bases remained unmatched. CDR3 length: 14 residues. CDR3 sequence reads: CASRHGGGSETQYF. CDR3 nucleotides: TGTGCCAGCAGACACGGGGGGGGTTCCGAGACCCAGTACTTC.

This clone was found once. The chain is built from TRBV5-5 and TRBJ1-6, with D uncertain. Looked up from germline, CDR1 is SGHKS and CDR2 is YYEKEE (reference sequence). Trimming stripped 4 bases from V and 13 bases from J, with 15 bases between. CDR3 length: 13 amino acids. The CDR3, as DNA: TGTGCCAGCAGCCCCGACCGGACGGGGCCCCTCCACTTT. It translates to CASSPDRTGPLHF.

The chain has TRBV5-1 and TRBJ2-6, with 10 bases fitting TRBD1. Germline V gives CDR1 SGHRS, CDR2 YFSETQ. The CDR3 is 17 residues long. Trimming cost V 2 bases and J 0 bases; bases outside gene matches: 2. CDR3 protein: CASSFRDRGSGANVLTF. Written as DNA, the CDR3 is TGCGCCAGCAGCTTCCGGGACAGGGGCTCTGGGGCCAACGTCCTGACTTTC.

CDR3 protein: CASSLYILDPYNEQFF. In DNA form, the CDR3 reads TGTGCCAGCAGCTTATATATTCTAGACCCATACAATGAGCAGTTCTTC. The rearrangement links TRBV7-2 to TRBJ2-1; D remains ambiguous. Germline V lookup: CDR1 SGHTA, CDR2 FQGNSA. This CDR3 comprises 16 residues. V was cut by 2 bases and J by 4 bases, with 15 bases left in between.

The chain combines TRBV28 with TRBJ2-2, with 9 bases that match TRBD1. This CDR3 is built from 14 residues. Germline assignment: CDR1 MDHEN and CDR2 SYDVKM. V shed 4 bases, J shed 8 bases, and the junction held 5 bases outside the gene matches. CDR3 coding DNA: TGTGCCAGCAGTTCAGGACAGGGGTTAGGGGAGCTGTTTTTT. Encoded protein: CASSSGQGLGELFF.

The chain has TRBV5-1 and TRBJ2-5, with D possibly being TRBD2 (5 bases). Germline lookup yields CDR1 SGHRS and CDR2 YFSETQ. V was shortened by 1 base and J by 5 bases, with 6 bases between the two germline ends. This CDR3 comprises 12 residues. The CDR3 bases are TGCGCCAGCAGCTTGTCGGGGGAGACCCAGTACTTC. Protein sequence: CASSLSGETQYF.

This chain uses TRBV7-8 with TRBJ2-7; 8 bases line up with TRBD1. Germline lookup yields CDR1 SGHVS and CDR2 FQNEAQ. J was trimmed by 6 bases and V by 0 bases; bases with no gene match: 4. There are 14 residues in the CDR3. The CDR3 DNA reads TGTGCCAGCAGCTTAGCGGACAGGGCTGGCGAGCAGTACTTC. This codes for CASSLADRAGEQYF.

V gene TRBV7-6 combines with J gene TRBJ2-1, with D perhaps matching TRBD1 (5 bases). The germline gives CDR1 SGHVS, CDR2 FNYEAQ. CDR3 length: 13 residues. The germline V and J ends were trimmed by 5 bases and 9 bases, with 14 bases remaining between them. CDR3 sequence: CASSPPGQGEQFF. CDR3 nucleotide sequence: TGTGCCAGCAGCCCGCCCGGGCAGGGTGAGCAGTTCTTC.

V gene TRBV27 combines with J gene TRBJ1-2; TRBD1 matches at 9 bases. Germline lookup yields CDR1 MNHEY and CDR2 SMNVEV (reference sequence). Trimming removed 6 bases from V and 7 bases from J; junction bases left unmatched: 3. This CDR3 has 12 residues. CDR3 in DNA: TGTGCCAGCAGGGACAGGGGAAGTGGCTACACCTTC. Amino acids: CASRDRGSGYTF.

There are a few counts of this clone. V is TRBV4-3 and J is TRBJ1-5, with TRBD1 as a possible D gene (5 bases). Per germline, CDR1 LGHNA and CDR2 YSLEER. This CDR3 contains 18 residues. V lost 0 bases and J 0 bases, leaving 15 bases between the germline ends. CDR3 coding DNA: TGCGCCAGCAGCCAAGATGGGCCGGGGGAGTATAGCAATCAGCCCCAGCATTTT. Its translation: CASSQDGPGEYSNQPQHF.

This clone was observed a single time. CDR3: CATSRSGTGGGELFF. As DNA, the CDR3 is TGTGCCACCAGCAGGTCCGGGACAGGGGGCGGGGAGCTGTTTTTT. The chain is built from TRBV15 and TRBJ2-2, with 11 nucleotides matching TRBD1. The germline V gene has CDR1 LNHNV and CDR2 YYDKDF (reference sequence). CDR3 length equals 15 residues. Trimming at V came to 3 bases and at J to 7 bases, leaving 4 bases not matched to a gene. Full variable domain (missing parts from reference TRBV15 and TRBJ2-2): DAMVIQNPRYQVTQFGKPVTLSCSQTLNHNVMYWYQQKSSQAPKLLFHYYDKDFNNEADTPDNFQSRRPNTSFCFLDIRSPGLGDTAMYLCATSRSGTGGGELFFGEGSRLTVL.

The chain has TRBV21-1 and TRBJ2-1; the table's D call, TRBD1, has no DNA check behind it. TRBV21-1 corresponds to a pseudogene. This CDR3 contains 23 residues. The CDR3 nucleotides are TGTGCCAGCAGCAAAGCCCACCAAAGTCGCGGACGGACCAGGGGACAGGGGGTGGGTGAGCAGTTCTTC. Translating it yields CASSKAHQSRGRTRGQGVGEQFF.

Here the CDR3 reads CASSEDREETQYF. CDR3 nucleotide sequence: TGTGCCAGCAGTGAGGACAGGGAAGAGACCCAGTACTTC. The genes are TRBV6-1 and TRBJ2-5, with TRBD1 identical over 8 bases. Trimming at V came to 3 bases and at J to 3 bases, leaving 0 bases not matched to a gene. CDR1 MNHNS and CDR2 SASEGT come from the germline V gene. The CDR3 spans 13 residues.

The V call is TRBV6-6, the J call TRBJ2-1, with TRBD1 identical over 8 bases. V shed 2 bases, J shed 10 bases, and the junction held 10 bases outside the gene matches. CDR1 is MNHNY, CDR2 SVGAGI, per germline (reference sequence). This CDR3 is 15 amino acids long. In DNA, the CDR3 is TGTGCCAGCAGTTACCCGGGGACAGGCGGTAGGGAGCAGTTCTTC. Protein: CASSYPGTGGREQFF.

In its sample, this clone was seen once. The J gene is TRBJ1-1, the V gene TRBV13; 7 nucleotides line up with TRBD1. V lost 3 bases and J lost 4; bases outside the gene matches: 17. Germline values: CDR1 PRHDT, CDR2 FYEKMQ (reference sequence). The CDR3 length is 18 residues. CDR3 protein: CASSLFPGQADLGTEAFF. CDR3 bases: TGTGCCAGCAGCTTGTTCCCTGGACAGGCCGACCTCGGCACTGAAGCTTTCTTT.

The V and J genes are TRBV6-5 and TRBJ1-1; D may be TRBD1 (5 bases). Deletions cut 4 bases from V and 4 bases from J, with 13 bases between. Germline assignment: CDR1 MNHEY and CDR2 SVGAGI. The CDR3 covers 14 residues. CDR3 in amino acids: CASSFRGLGTEAFF. In DNA form, the CDR3 reads TGTGCCAGCAGTTTTAGGGGTTTGGGCACTGAAGCTTTCTTT.

The chain joins TRBV7-9 to TRBJ1-3, with 7 bases that match TRBD1. The CDR3 runs 15 residues. Germline trimming cut 1 base from V and 2 bases from J; bases unmatched to any gene: 2. CDR1 and CDR2 (germline): SEHNR, FQNEAQ (reference sequence). This CDR3 is CASSLDTGAGNTIYF. The CDR3 DNA is TGTGCCAGCAGCTTAGACACAGGGGCTGGAAACACCATATATTTT.

V gene TRBV5-8 combines with J gene TRBJ1-6; D might be TRBD1 (5 bases). This CDR3 comprises 16 residues. Looked up from germline, CDR1 is SGHTS and CDR2 is YDEGEE. The V end was cut by 0 bases, the J end by 7 bases, with 14 bases between. CDR3 DNA: TGTGCCAGCAGCTTGGGGCGGGGCAGGGTCAATTCACCCCTCCACTTT. This sequence encodes CASSLGRGRVNSPLHF. The full variable domain, rest sourced from reference TRBV5-8 and TRBJ1-6, is EAGVTQSPTHLIKTRGQQATLRCSPISGHTSVYWYQQALGLGLQFLLWYDEGEERNRGNFPPRFSGRQFPNYSSELNVNALELEDSALYLCASSLGRGRVNSPLHFGNGTRLTVT.